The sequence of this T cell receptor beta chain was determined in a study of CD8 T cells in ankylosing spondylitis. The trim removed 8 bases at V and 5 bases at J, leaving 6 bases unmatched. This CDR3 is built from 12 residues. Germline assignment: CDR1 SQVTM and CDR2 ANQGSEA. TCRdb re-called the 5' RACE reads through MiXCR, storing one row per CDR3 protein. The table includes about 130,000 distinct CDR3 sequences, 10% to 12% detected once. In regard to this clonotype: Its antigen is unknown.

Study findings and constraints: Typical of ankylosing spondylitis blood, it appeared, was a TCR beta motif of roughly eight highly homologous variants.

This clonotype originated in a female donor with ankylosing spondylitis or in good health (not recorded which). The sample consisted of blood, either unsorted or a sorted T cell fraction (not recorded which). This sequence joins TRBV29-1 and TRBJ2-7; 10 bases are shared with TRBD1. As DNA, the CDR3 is TGCAGCACCACCGGGACAGGGGACGAGCAGTACTTC. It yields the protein CSTTGTGDEQYF.